These 8 T cell receptor beta chains came from one sample sequenced in a study of Ad26.COV2.S vaccination and SARS-CoV-2 variants. Sequenced by immunoSEQ multiplex PCR; TCRdb stores in-frame clones only, minus some. This table holds approximately 340,000 clones, 85% found once. Treatment in this sample: some 19 received Ad26.COV2.S at low or high dose, single or two shots; roughly 5 received placebo; per-sample allocation not given. Specimen acquisition occurred on day 63 following the initial vaccine or placebo injection. Sequences were derived from peripheral blood, sampled in a trial of Ad26.COV2.S vaccine versus placebo. The receptors originated from a person aged 18-65 years who received the Ad26.COV2.S COVID-19 vaccine or a placebo.

This clone was counted a few times. The V gene is TRBV6-5, the J gene TRBJ1-2; 9 bases agree with TRBD1. Trimming at V came to 2 bases and at J to 7 bases, leaving 8 bases not matched to a gene. Germline V gives CDR1 MNHEY, CDR2 SVGAGI. The CDR3 is made up of 15 amino acids. CDR3 sequence (DNA): TGTGCCAGCAGTTACCGGGGACAGGGCCTGGGTGGCTACACCTTC. Translated, it gives CASSYRGQGLGGYTF.

The gene calls are TRBV5-6 and TRBJ2-1; a possible D gene is TRBD1 (5 bases). The CDR3 length is 16 residues. Germline CDR1 reads SGHDT; CDR2 reads YYEEEE. Trimming cost V 3 bases and J 2 bases, with 15 bases left between them. The CDR3 DNA reads TGTGCCAGCAGCTCAGGGCAAGGTGGAACCTACAATGAGCAGTTCTTC. Amino acid sequence: CASSSGQGGTYNEQFF.

The sample holds one count of this clone. The CDR3 DNA reads as TGTGCCACCAGCAGAGATGCGAGGGCGACCGGGGAGCTGTTTTTT. It is translated as CATSRDARATGELFF. J is TRBJ2-2 and V is TRBV15; tentative D call: TRBD2 (5 bases). Trimming took off 0 bases at V and 5 bases at J, with 10 bases between the two ends. The CDR3 spans 15 residues. Germline assignment: CDR1 LNHNV and CDR2 YYDKDF (reference sequence).

The chain uses TRBV30 and TRBJ2-7; D may match TRBD1 or TRBD2 (5 bases each). V was cut by 2 bases and J by 5 bases, with 25 bases left in between. Germline values: CDR1 GTSNPN, CDR2 SVGIG (reference sequence). The CDR3 extends over 17 amino acids. CDR3 DNA: TGTGCCTGGAGTCTTAACCCTGCGGGCAGGGCAATGAACGAGCAGTACTTC. It encodes CAWSLNPAGRAMNEQYF.

This chain joins TRBV28 and TRBJ2-7, with TRBD2 identical over 10 bases. CDR1 MDHEN and CDR2 SYDVKM come from the germline V gene. Trimming cost V 3 bases and J 3 bases; bases outside gene matches: 5. This CDR3 has 15 residues. CDR3 in amino acids: CASSLAPSGSYEQYF. DNA of the CDR3: TGTGCCAGCAGTTTGGCGCCTAGCGGGAGCTACGAGCAGTACTTC.

The chain joins TRBV7-9 to TRBJ1-2; D is ambiguous. Per the germline V gene, CDR1 is SEHNR and CDR2 is FQNEAQ (reference sequence). The CDR3 has 15 amino acids. The V gene lost 1 base and the J gene lost 5 bases, with 14 bases spanning the gap. CDR3 DNA: TGTGCCAGCAGCTTAGGGCCCAGAGGAGGGTATGGCTACACCTTC. Protein sequence: CASSLGPRGGYGYTF.

CDR3 in amino acids: CASSRIGQDYEQYF. The CDR3 DNA sequence: TGTGCCAGTAGTAGAATCGGACAGGACTACGAGCAGTACTTC. V gene TRBV19 combines with J gene TRBJ2-7; TRBD1 aligns across 7 bases. V was clipped by 4 bases and J by 3 bases; unmatched bases: 6. Germline V gene data show CDR1 as LNHDA and CDR2 as SQIVND (reference sequence). The CDR3 runs to 14 residues.

The chain uses TRBV10-1 and TRBJ2-3; D perhaps matches TRBD2 (5 bases). This CDR3 contains 11 residues. The V gene's germline CDR1 is WNHNN and CDR2 SYGVQD (reference sequence). V was trimmed by 4 bases and J by 11 bases, leaving 10 bases between them. DNA for the CDR3: TGCGCCAGCAGTGGGTCGGGGTTGCAGTATTTT. Its protein product is CASSGSGLQYF.